One and the same sample provided the 15 T cell receptor beta chains below, sequenced in a study of cytomegalovirus exposure and HLA in healthy donors. 60 Vbeta and 13 Jbeta primers were used in PCR. Profiling relied on immunoSEQ multiplex PCR, and the TCRdb table lists in-frame clones only, not all of them. The sample lists 90,000 to 150,000 clones; over 65% were seen once. Sequencing was done on a sample of PBMCs. Every receptor here comes from a female donor in good health and CMV-seronegative.

V and J are TRBV15 and TRBJ2-7; D possibly corresponds to TRBD1 (7 bases). CDR1 LNHNV and CDR2 YYDKDF come from the germline V gene (reference sequence). The length of the CDR3 is 17 residues. Trimming stripped 2 bases from V and 0 bases from J, with 17 bases between. The DNA for the CDR3 is TGTGCCACCAGCAGAACCCGAGGCCAGGGGGGCTCCTACGAGCAGTACTTC. Translated, it gives CATSRTRGQGGSYEQYF.

This clone came up once. This chain uses TRBV6-5 with TRBJ1-3; D might be TRBD1 (6 bases). Germline V gene data show CDR1 as MNHEY and CDR2 as SVGAGI. The CDR3 has 14 residues. Deletions cut 6 bases from V and 5 bases from J, with 14 bases between. The CDR3 spells CASSQDRSRNTIYF. The CDR3 DNA is TGTGCCAGCAGCCAAGACAGGAGTCGAAACACCATATATTTT.

The rearrangement uses TRBV5-4 and TRBJ1-1; 8 bases map to TRBD1. V trimming: 6 bases; J trimming: 2 bases; junction bases outside the gene matches: 9. The CDR3 loop spans 15 amino acids. Germline-derived CDR1 and CDR2 are SGHNT and YYREEE (reference sequence). The CDR3 DNA follows: TGTGCCAGCACCCAACGGGGACAGGCTAACACTGAAGCTTTCTTT. Translating it yields CASTQRGQANTEAFF.

The V call is TRBV18, the J call TRBJ2-7; 9 bases align to TRBD1. Trimming cost V 2 bases and J 5 bases; bases outside gene matches: 7. The CDR3 is made up of 15 amino acids. CDR1 and CDR2 (germline): KGHSH, LQKENI. The CDR3 here is CASSPTRTGADEQYF. Written as DNA, the CDR3 is TGTGCCAGCTCACCAACCAGGACAGGGGCCGACGAGCAGTACTTC.

The V gene is TRBV12-5, the J gene TRBJ2-5; 11 bases are a match to TRBD2. Trimming removed 7 bases from V and 5 bases from J; junction bases left unmatched: 6. Germline assignment: CDR1 LGHNT and CDR2 FRNRAP. The CDR3 loop spans 14 amino acids. The DNA of the CDR3 is TGTGCTAGTGCTGAGGGACTAGCGGAGGAGACCCAGTACTTC. Encoded protein: CASAEGLAEETQYF. Filled out from reference TRBV12-5 and TRBJ2-5, the complete variable domain reads DARVTQTPRHKVTEMGQEVTMRCQPILGHNTVFWYRQTMMQGLELLAYFRNRAPLDDSGMPKDRFSAEMPDATLATLKIQPSEPRDSAVYFCASAEGLAEETQYFGPGTRLLVL.

A note on this clone: Mismatch with germline at one junction end may stem from a read error. The J gene is TRBJ2-7, the V gene TRBV7-8; maybe TRBD1 (5 bases). This CDR3 comprises 14 residues. Per the germline V gene, CDR1 is SGHVS and CDR2 is FQNEAQ. CDR3 amino acids: CASTLPWGGGEQYF. The CDR3 nucleotides read TGTGCCAGCACCTTACCTTGGGGCGGCGGCGAGCAGTACTTC.

V usage is TRBV13 and J usage is TRBJ1-3; D might be TRBD1 (5 bases). V shed 1 base and J shed 4 bases, with 11 bases lying between them. This CDR3 region has 15 residues. CDR1 and CDR2 (germline): PRHDT, FYEKMQ (reference sequence). DNA of the CDR3: TGTGCCAGCAGCTTAGTCCCAGGGAGGGGAAACACCATATATTTT. The encoded protein is CASSLVPGRGNTIYF.

This clone appeared a single time. The chain links TRBV4-3 to TRBJ2-1; tentatively, D is TRBD2 (7 bases). V was shortened by 0 bases and J by 8 bases, with 20 bases between the two germline ends. Germline lookup yields CDR1 LGHNA and CDR2 YSLEER. The CDR3 has 17 amino acids. CDR3 nucleotide sequence: TGCGCCAGCAGCCAAGATCGTGTGGGGGGGGGCCCGGATGAGCAGTTCTTC. Encoded protein: CASSQDRVGGGPDEQFF.

The CDR3 loop is CASSVPGTGGGSTGELFF. The DNA for the CDR3 is TGTGCCAGCAGCGTTCCCGGGACAGGGGGCGGAAGCACCGGGGAGCTGTTTTTT. This chain joins TRBV9 and TRBJ2-2; TRBD1 agrees at 12 bases. The V and J ends lost 2 bases and 4 bases, in that order; junction bases with no gene match: 9. The germline V gene encodes CDR1 SGDLS and CDR2 YYNGEE. The CDR3 length is 18 residues.

V usage is TRBV9 and J usage is TRBJ2-3, with 8 bases fitting TRBD2. The CDR3 contains 15 residues. Germline V gives CDR1 SGDLS, CDR2 YYNGEE. J gave up 4 bases and V 4 bases, and 8 bases lay outside the gene matches. The CDR3 DNA follows: TGTGCCAGCAGCCCTCGGGGGGGGTCACCAGATACGCAGTATTTT. Its protein is CASSPRGGSPDTQYF.

The genes are TRBV28 and TRBJ1-1; 8 bases match TRBD1. Germline loops: CDR1 MDHEN, CDR2 SYDVKM. With V trimmed by 3 bases and J by 7 bases, 4 bases remained unmatched. This CDR3 region has 13 residues. In nucleotides, the CDR3 is TGTGCCAGCAGTTTCCGGACAGGGAGTGAAGCTTTCTTT. Its protein product is CASSFRTGSEAFF.

The rearrangement joins TRBV2 to TRBJ2-5; 9 bases match TRBD1. The J call may be mistaken, given a closer DNA end match to TRBJ2-7. Germline V gene lookup returns CDR1 SNHLY and CDR2 FYNNEI. The CDR3 runs to 13 residues. In nucleotides, the CDR3 is TGTGCCAGCCTACAGGGGGCGACCTACGAGCAGTACTTC. Translating gives CASLQGATYEQYF.

The chain joins TRBV9 to TRBJ2-3, with unresolved D. CDR1 and CDR2 from the germline V gene are SGDLS and YYNGEE. The length of the CDR3 is 12 residues. Deletions cut 0 bases from V and 3 bases from J, with 2 bases between. The CDR3 nucleotides read TGTGCCAGCAGCGTAGCAACAGATACGCAGTATTTT. Residues: CASSVATDTQYF. The full variable domain, its missing parts supplied by reference TRBV9 and TRBJ2-3, is DSGVTQTPKHLITATGQRVTLRCSPRSGDLSVYWYQQSLDQGLQFLIQYYNGEERAKGNILERFSAQQFPDLHSELNLSSLELGDSALYFCASSVATDTQYFGPGTRLTVL.

The J gene is TRBJ1-2, the V gene TRBV2; TRBD1 matches at 7 bases. Germline values: CDR1 SNHLY, CDR2 FYNNEI. V lost 5 bases, J lost 7 bases, and 7 bases stayed unmatched. This CDR3 is 13 amino acids long. The CDR3 region is CASSQTTGAGYTF. The CDR3, as DNA: TGTGCCAGCAGTCAAACTACAGGGGCTGGCTACACCTTC.

The chain carries TRBV5-1 and TRBJ2-7; the D gene is possibly TRBD1 (6 bases). This CDR3 region has 13 residues. Trimming left V 3 bases short and J 2 bases short, with 9 bases between. CDR1 and CDR2 (germline): SGHRS, YFSETQ. CDR3 sequence reads: CASSSTGTYEQYF. As DNA, the CDR3 is TGCGCCAGCAGCTCTACAGGGACCTACGAGCAGTACTTC.